These 26 T cell receptor beta chains were all obtained from the same sample, sequenced in a study of response to subunit inactivated influenza vaccine. TCRdb re-called the RT-PCR reads with MiXCR, one entry per CDR3 protein. The table has approximately 680,000 distinct CDR3 sequences, approximately 14% seen once; the top ten hold roughly 11%. This sample comprised PBMCs from blood, obtained about 12 days after vaccination. The receptors stem from a man aged 45 to 65 who received an inactivated influenza vaccine.

The table lists this clonotype with a few counts. The CDR3 sequence is CSARRVGGNQPQHF. As DNA, the CDR3 is TGCAGTGCTAGACGGGTGGGGGGAAATCAGCCCCAGCATTTT. This chain links TRBV20-1 with TRBJ1-5, with D possibly TRBD1 on 5 matching bases. The CDR3 spans 14 residues. The V end was cut by 2 bases, the J end by 4 bases, with 12 bases between. From germline, CDR1 is DFQATT and CDR2 SNEGSKA (reference sequence).

This clonotype was counted only a few times. The V call is TRBV12-3 or TRBV12-4, the J call TRBJ1-5, with unresolved D. The CDR3 consists of 15 residues. V gave up 0 bases and J gave up 4 bases, with 10 bases separating them. The CDR3 loop reads CASSLARMANQPQHF. The CDR3 DNA is TGTGCCAGCAGTTTAGCGCGAATGGCTAATCAGCCCCAGCATTTT.

This sequence joins TRBV3-1 and TRBJ2-7, with a possible D match to TRBD2 (6 bases). Trimming took 3 bases from V and 2 from J, leaving 11 bases between them. CDR1 and CDR2 from the germline V gene are LGHDT and YNNKEL (reference sequence). The CDR3 is 14 residues long. The DNA of the CDR3 is TGTGCCAGCAGCCAGGACTACGCAACCTACGAGCAGTACTTC. Translating it yields CASSQDYATYEQYF.

In its sample, this clonotype was seen many times. At one end, the junction sequence differs from germline, possibly due to a read error. The chain uses TRBV12-3 or TRBV12-4 and TRBJ2-3; no firm D call. The length of the CDR3 is 13 residues. This CDR3 is CASSLVGTDTQYF. CDR3 in DNA: TGTGCCAGCAGCTTAGTAGGCACAGATACGCAGTATTTT.

A few counts support this clonotype. The chain employs TRBV12-3 or TRBV12-4 and TRBJ2-7, with 8 nucleotides matching TRBD1. Trimming cost V 5 bases and J 6 bases; bases outside gene matches: 9. CDR3 length: 14 residues. In DNA form, the CDR3 reads TGTGCCAGCAGTGTAAGGACAGGGAAATTCGAGCAGTACTTC. Residues: CASSVRTGKFEQYF.

In this sample, this clonotype turned up many times. The V gene is TRBV4-1, the J gene TRBJ2-7, with TRBD1 identical over 7 bases. V lost 1 base and J lost 3; bases outside the gene matches: 3. CDR1 is MGHRA, CDR2 YSYEKL, per germline. This CDR3 has 14 residues. Here the CDR3 DNA reads TGCGCCAGCAGCCAAGTAACAGGGGTCTACGAGCAGTACTTC. Residues: CASSQVTGVYEQYF.

A few counts support this clonotype. The J gene is TRBJ2-7, the V gene TRBV29-1; 12 nucleotides agree with TRBD1. This CDR3 has 12 residues. CDR1 is SQVTM and CDR2 is ANQGSEA in the germline V gene. V shed 6 bases, J shed 7 bases, and the junction held 4 bases outside the gene matches. As DNA, the CDR3 is TGCAGCGTGGGGACAGGGGGCCGGGAGCAGTACTTC. This sequence encodes CSVGTGGREQYF.

This sequence joins TRBV20-1 and TRBJ2-3; 9 bases match TRBD2. This CDR3 comprises 16 residues. CDR1 DFQATT and CDR2 SNEGSKA come from the germline V gene (reference sequence). Trimming at V came to 0 bases and at J to 10 bases, leaving 14 bases not matched to a gene. In DNA, the CDR3 is TGCAGTGCTAGAGATAGGCTAGCGGGGACCTCTGGCCCGCAGTATTTT. Encoded protein: CSARDRLAGTSGPQYF.

This clonotype appeared many times. V gene TRBV7-8 combines with J gene TRBJ1-3; D is unclear. CDR1 and CDR2 (germline): SGHVS, FQNEAQ. This CDR3 is built from 13 residues. The V end lost 3 bases, the J end lost 5 bases, and 8 bases lay between the germline ends. CDR3 DNA: TGTGCCAGCAGCTTGAACAGCCGAAACACCATATATTTT. This gives the protein CASSLNSRNTIYF.

The chain recombines TRBV18 with TRBJ2-4, with TRBD1 matching 10 bases. V lost 2 bases to trimming and J lost 2 bases; unmatched junction nucleotides: 3. The CDR3 covers 16 residues. Germline V CDR1 and CDR2: KGHSH, LQKENI. The CDR3 spells CASSPGTGVTKNIQYF. CDR3 coding DNA: TGTGCCAGCTCACCAGGGACAGGGGTTACCAAAAACATTCAGTACTTC.

This clonotype was seen ten or more times. This sequence joins TRBV5-1 and TRBJ2-5; the match to TRBD2 covers 10 bases. CDR3 size: 14 residues. Germline V CDR1 and CDR2: SGHRS, YFSETQ. Trimming at V came to 2 bases and at J to 2 bases, leaving 0 bases not matched to a gene. This CDR3 is CASSFSGGQETQYF. In DNA form, the CDR3 reads TGCGCCAGCAGCTTTAGCGGGGGGCAAGAGACCCAGTACTTC.

This clonotype showed up just a few times. The CDR3 loop reads CASSQDPLGFGYTF. The CDR3 region has the DNA TGTGCCAGCAGCCAAGACCCCTTGGGGTTCGGCTACACCTTC. The gene calls are TRBV14 and TRBJ1-2; D is uncertain. The CDR3 contains 14 residues. CDR1 is SGHDN, CDR2 FVKESK, per germline. V was clipped by 0 bases and J by 8 bases, with 13 bases between them.

Many counts were recorded for this clonotype. The gene calls are TRBV24-1 and TRBJ2-7, with a weak D call TRBD2 (5 bases). Germline CDR1 is KGHDR and CDR2 is SFDVKD. Trimming left V 3 bases short and J 0 bases short, with 8 bases between. CDR3 length: 14 amino acids. The DNA for the CDR3 is TGTGCCACCAGTGATGCGAGGGTCTCCTACGAGCAGTACTTC. It is translated as CATSDARVSYEQYF.

This clonotype was counted a few times. The chain couples TRBV5-1 to TRBJ2-1; TRBD1 is a possible D gene (6 bases). The CDR3 totals 14 residues. Germline assignment: CDR1 SGHRS and CDR2 YFSETQ. Trimming pared 4 bases from V and 2 bases from J, leaving 10 bases between. The CDR3, as DNA: TGCGCCAGCAGCAACGGACAGACCTACAATGAGCAGTTCTTC. Protein: CASSNGQTYNEQFF.

The V call is TRBV29-1, the J call TRBJ2-2; weak D call: TRBD1 (5 bases). This CDR3 is built from 14 residues. V was trimmed by 6 bases and J by 0 bases, leaving 11 bases between them. The germline V gene has CDR1 SQVTM and CDR2 ANQGSEA. The CDR3 nucleotides are TGCAGCGTGACCAGGGATACGAACACCGGGGAGCTGTTTTTT. This codes for CSVTRDTNTGELFF.

The rearrangement links TRBV7-2 to TRBJ2-5; no reliable D call. CDR1 SGHTA and CDR2 FQGNSA come from the germline V gene. The V gene lost 3 bases and the J gene lost 1 base, with 9 bases spanning the gap. The CDR3 loop spans 14 amino acids. CDR3 region: CASSLYGRQETQYF. CDR3 bases: TGTGCCAGCAGCTTGTACGGACGCCAAGAGACCCAGTACTTC. Looking up the rest from reference TRBV7-2 and TRBJ2-5 gives the full variable domain: GAGVSQSPSNKVTEKGKDVELRCDPISGHTALYWYRQSLGQGLEFLIYFQGNSAPDKSGLPSDRFSAERTGGSVSTLTIQRTQQEDSAVYLCASSLYGRQETQYFGPGTRLLVL.

This chain connects TRBV9 to TRBJ2-5; 7 bases map to TRBD1. The trim removed 0 bases at V and 2 bases at J, leaving 4 bases unmatched. The CDR3 is made up of 15 amino acids. The germline V gene encodes CDR1 SGDLS and CDR2 YYNGEE. The CDR3 reads CASSVAWDSQETQYF. The CDR3, as DNA: TGTGCCAGCAGCGTAGCTTGGGACAGTCAAGAGACCCAGTACTTC.

In this sample, this clonotype turned up a few times. The junction departs from the called germline gene at one end, perhaps through a read error. This chain uses TRBV5-1 with TRBJ2-1; D not resolved. This CDR3 spans 13 amino acids. Germline loops: CDR1 SGHRS, CDR2 YFSETQ. The CDR3 reads CASSPEAYNEQFF. In DNA, the CDR3 is TGCGCCAGCAGCCCCGAGGCCTATAATGAGCAGTTCTTC.

V and J are TRBV4-2 and TRBJ2-1; a possible D gene is TRBD1 (6 bases). V was trimmed by 1 base and J by 7 bases, leaving 17 bases between them. Germline assignment: CDR1 LGHNA and CDR2 YNFKEQ. The CDR3 runs to 16 residues. The CDR3 DNA is TGTGCCAGCAGCCAAGTAGCCAGGGGTATCCTGAATGAGCAGTTCTTC. Protein product: CASSQVARGILNEQFF.

CDR3 DNA: TGTGCCAGCAGCTTGAATGACGGACATAGCAATCAGCCCCAGCATTTT. Its protein is CASSLNDGHSNQPQHF. This chain uses TRBV5-6 with TRBJ1-5; tentative D call: TRBD1 (5 bases). Trimming took 1 base from V and 0 from J, leaving 11 bases between them. The CDR3 runs 16 residues. Germline V gene data show CDR1 as SGHDT and CDR2 as YYEEEE.

This clonotype was detected a few times. The gene calls are TRBV28 and TRBJ1-5; TRBD1 matches at 9 bases. V trimming: 2 bases; J trimming: 7 bases; junction bases outside the gene matches: 3. CDR1 is MDHEN and CDR2 is SYDVKM in the germline V gene. The CDR3 is made up of 14 amino acids. The CDR3 sequence: CASSLGTGRQPQHF. CDR3 nucleotide sequence: TGTGCCAGCAGTTTAGGGACAGGGAGGCAGCCCCAGCATTTT. The full variable domain, its missing parts supplied by reference TRBV28 and TRBJ1-5, is DVKVTQSSRYLVKRTGEKVFLECVQDMDHENMFWYRQDPGLGLRLIYFSYDVKMKEKGDIPEGYSVSREKKERFSLILESASTNQTSMYLCASSLGTGRQPQHFGDGTRLSIL.

The chain has TRBV20-1 and TRBJ2-5, with TRBD2 matching 9 bases. CDR1 is DFQATT and CDR2 is SNEGSKA in the germline V gene (reference sequence). Trimming removed 5 bases from V and 3 bases from J; junction bases left unmatched: 1. The CDR3 is 12 residues long. The CDR3 is CSAGGREETQYF. The CDR3 region has the DNA TGCAGTGCTGGCGGGAGGGAAGAGACCCAGTACTTC.

This clonotype was detected a few times. The chain carries TRBV2 and TRBJ1-5; D may be TRBD1 (5 bases). The germline V gene has CDR1 SNHLY and CDR2 FYNNEI. V lost 6 bases to trimming and J lost 11 bases, with 11 bases between them. The CDR3 consists of 11 residues. The CDR3 sequence: CASSGGRAQHF. The CDR3 DNA reads as TGTGCCAGCAGCGGGGGGAGGGCCCAGCATTTT.

A few counts support this clonotype. Germline is not matched at one junction end, which may reflect a read error. The CDR3 here is CASSLTRLAADRVF. In nucleotides, the CDR3 is TGTGCCAGCAGTCTGACGAGACTAGCGGCCGACAGGGTCTTC. V usage is TRBV12-3 or TRBV12-4 and J usage is TRBJ2-1; TRBD2 matches at 9 bases. The length of the CDR3 is 14 residues.

This clonotype was seen just once. The CDR3 DNA sequence: TGCGCCAGCAGCCAAAACTGGCCTAGCGGGAGTTACAATGAGCAGTTCTTC. Protein product: CASSQNWPSGSYNEQFF. This chain connects TRBV4-3 to TRBJ2-1, with TRBD2 identical over 10 bases. The CDR3 covers 17 residues. J gave up 4 bases and V 2 bases, and 8 bases lay outside the gene matches. Germline-derived CDR1 and CDR2 are LGHNA and YSLEER.

This clonotype was seen only a few times. This chain uses TRBV28 with TRBJ1-1; possibly TRBD1 for D (5 bases). This CDR3 is built from 14 residues. The V end lost 6 bases, the J end lost 0 bases, and 11 bases lay between the germline ends. Germline CDR1 MDHEN, CDR2 SYDVKM. This CDR3 reads CASSWGRLNTEAFF. CDR3 sequence (DNA): TGTGCCAGCAGCTGGGGACGCCTGAACACTGAAGCTTTCTTT. Complete variable domain (other parts from reference TRBV28 and TRBJ1-1): DVKVTQSSRYLVKRTGEKVFLECVQDMDHENMFWYRQDPGLGLRLIYFSYDVKMKEKGDIPEGYSVSREKKERFSLILESASTNQTSMYLCASSWGRLNTEAFFGQGTRLTVV.